This is a list of T cell receptor beta chains from one sample in a study of T cells in Graves' hyperthyroidism and ophthalmopathy. TCRdb redid the calling of the multiplex PCR reads with MiXCR, one entry per CDR3 protein. The sample lists 350,000 to 450,000 distinct CDR3 sequences; over 13% were seen once. The sample was blood. Source of these receptors: a man aged 45-65 years with Graves' ophthalmopathy. CDR3s include the opening cysteine and the closing phenylalanine or tryptophan. The D gene is left open where the match is weak. Some rows have no size entry. The others give once, few or many, or a class for an expanded clone.

DNA: TGCAGTGCTAGAGGCAGAGAACATAATTCACCCCTCCACTTT
CDR3: CSARGREHNSPLHF
J: TRBJ1-6
V: TRBV20-1
size: many
D: NA

DNA: TGTGCCAGCAGCTTGGGACCGGGCAATCAGCCCCAGCATTTT
CDR3: CASSLGPGNQPQHF
J: TRBJ1-5
V: TRBV13
size: NA
D: NA

DNA: TGTGCCAGCTCACCACCGGGGCCAACCGAGACCCAGTACTTC
CDR3: CASSPPGPTETQYF
J: TRBJ2-5
V: TRBV18
size: NA
D: NA

DNA: TGTGCCAGTAGTATCCCAGCGGGAGGCCCGCAGTTCTTC
CDR3: CASSIPAGGPQFF
J: TRBJ2-1
V: TRBV19
size: few
D: TRBD2

DNA: TGCGCCAGCAGCTCCCGCCCCCTGCTTAATGAAAAACTGTTTTTT
CDR3: CASSSRPLLNEKLFF
J: TRBJ1-4
V: TRBV5-1
size: many
D: NA

DNA: TGTGCCAGCAGAGCCGGGACAGGGGCCCCGCCTTACAATGAGCAGTTCTTC
CDR3: CASRAGTGAPPYNEQFF
J: TRBJ2-1
V: TRBV28
size: NA
D: TRBD1

DNA: TGTGCCAGCAGCCCACAGGGGTCAGGTTTGCAGTATTTT
CDR3: CASSPQGSGLQYF
J: TRBJ2-3
V: TRBV2
size: many
D: TRBD1

DNA: TGTGCCAGCAGCTCGGCGGAGAATGAGCAGTTCTTC
CDR3: CASSSAENEQFF
J: TRBJ2-1
V: TRBV11-3
size: few
D: NA

DNA: TGTGCCTGGAGTAACCGGGACAGGGACGAGCAGTACTTC
CDR3: CAWSNRDRDEQYF
J: TRBJ2-7
V: TRBV30
size: many
D: TRBD1

DNA: TGTGCCAGTAGTATCAGGCAGAACACAGATACGCAGTATTTT
CDR3: CASSIRQNTDTQYF
J: TRBJ2-3
V: TRBV19
size: NA
D: NA

DNA: TGTGCCTGGAGCTCGGACGGGGGCGGGGAGACCCAGTACTTC
CDR3: CAWSSDGGGETQYF
J: TRBJ2-5
V: TRBV30
size: many
D: NA

DNA: TGCAGTGCTAGGGACTATAATTCACCCCTCCACTTT
CDR3: CSARDYNSPLHF
J: TRBJ1-6
V: TRBV20-1
size: many
D: NA

DNA: TGCAGCGGCAAACCGGGACTAGCGGGAGCTAGCACAGATACGCAGTATTTT
CDR3: CSGKPGLAGASTDTQYF
J: TRBJ2-3
V: TRBV29-1
size: NA
D: TRBD2

DNA: TGTGCCAGCAGCTTAATCTCTAGCGGGAGTCTCGAGCAGTACTTC
CDR3: CASSLISSGSLEQYF
J: TRBJ2-7
V: TRBV7-2
size: NA
D: TRBD2

DNA: TGTGCCAGCAGGAACACCGGGACTAGCGTTTACAATGAGCAGTTCTTC
CDR3: CASRNTGTSVYNEQFF
J: TRBJ2-1
V: TRBV6-1
size: many
D: TRBD2

DNA: TGTGCCTGGAGCCAAGGACAGGGACCCACTGAAGCTTTCTTT
CDR3: CAWSQGQGPTEAFF
J: TRBJ1-1
V: TRBV30
size: many
D: TRBD1

DNA: TGTGCCAGCAGCTACCGGGACAGGGGCGATCAGCCCCAGCATTTT
CDR3: CASSYRDRGDQPQHF
J: TRBJ1-5
V: TRBV3-1
size: many
D: TRBD1

DNA: TGTGCCAGCAGCTTACCCTCCGGGGAGCTGTTTTTT
CDR3: CASSLPSGELFF
J: TRBJ2-2
V: TRBV7-3
size: many
D: NA

DNA: TGTGCCATCGGTGGCGGGAGTGCGCAGTATTTT
CDR3: CAIGGGSAQYF
J: TRBJ2-3
V: TRBV10-3
size: many
D: TRBD2

DNA: TGCGCCAGCAGCCAAGGTTCGGTTGTCGGGGAGACCCAGTACTTC
CDR3: CASSQGSVVGETQYF
J: TRBJ2-5
V: TRBV4-1
size: many
D: NA

DNA: TGCAGTGCTAGCCATAGCGGGAGCGAAGCCGGGGAGCTGTTTTTT
CDR3: CSASHSGSEAGELFF
J: TRBJ2-2
V: TRBV20-1
size: NA
D: TRBD2